This T cell receptor beta chain was identified in a study of blood T cell repertoires in COVID-19. Study in general: Spain, Italy and the United States supplied samples that represented acute and convalescent COVID-19. The analysed material was cDNA or gDNA that came from T cells, B-cell-depleted T cells, or PBMCs.

Germline loops: CDR1 SGHNT, CDR2 YYREEE (reference sequence). J lost 5 bases, V lost 5 bases, and 8 bases had no gene match. The CDR3 loop spans 15 amino acids. In the authors' workflow: Using reference gene primer amplification, nucleated cell counts were estimated. Method: immunoSEQ multiplex PCR; TCRdb's copy keeps in-frame clones and lacks some. V and J calls and clone size are given by that table; D and trimming were obtained from the DNA. The sample contains some 250,000 clones, approximately 84% of which appear only once. The sequenced material came from peripheral blood. This rearrangement joins TRBV5-4 to TRBJ2-5, with 11 bases matching TRBD2. The receptor comes from a woman between 25 and 40 years old who had recovered from COVID-19. CDR3 residues: CASSFSGGAGETQYF. The CDR3 nucleotides are TGTGCCAGCAGTTTTAGCGGGGGGGCCGGTGAGACCCAGTACTTC.